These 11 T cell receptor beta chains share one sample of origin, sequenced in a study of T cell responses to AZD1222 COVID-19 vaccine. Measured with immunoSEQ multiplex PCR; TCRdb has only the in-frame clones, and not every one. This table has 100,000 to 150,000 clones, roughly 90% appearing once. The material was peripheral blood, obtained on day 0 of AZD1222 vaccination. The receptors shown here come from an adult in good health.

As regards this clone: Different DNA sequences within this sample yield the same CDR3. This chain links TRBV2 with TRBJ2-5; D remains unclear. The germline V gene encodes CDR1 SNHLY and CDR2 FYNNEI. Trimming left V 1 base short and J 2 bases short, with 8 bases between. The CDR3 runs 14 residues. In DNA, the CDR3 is TGTGCCAGCAGTGAAGGTCAAATACAAGAGACCCAGTACTTC. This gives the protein CASSEGQIQETQYF.

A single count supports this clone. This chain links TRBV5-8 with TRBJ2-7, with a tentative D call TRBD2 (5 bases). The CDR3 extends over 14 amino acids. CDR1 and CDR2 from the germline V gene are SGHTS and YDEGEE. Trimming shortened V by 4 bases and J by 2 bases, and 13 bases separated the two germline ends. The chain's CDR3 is CASSAWEKTYEQYF. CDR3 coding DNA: TGTGCCAGCAGCGCCTGGGAGAAGACCTACGAGCAGTACTTC.

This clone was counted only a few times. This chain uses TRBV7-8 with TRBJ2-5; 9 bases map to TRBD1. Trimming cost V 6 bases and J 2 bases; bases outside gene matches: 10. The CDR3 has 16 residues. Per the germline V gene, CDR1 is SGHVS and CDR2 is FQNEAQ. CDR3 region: CASRPEQGARQETQYF. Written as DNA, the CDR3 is TGTGCCAGCAGACCGGAACAGGGGGCTCGGCAAGAGACCCAGTACTTC.

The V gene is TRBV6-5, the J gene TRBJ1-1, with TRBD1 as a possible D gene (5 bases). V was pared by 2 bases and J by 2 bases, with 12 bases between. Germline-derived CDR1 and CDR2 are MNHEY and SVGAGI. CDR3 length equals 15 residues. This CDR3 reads CASSYGANINTEAFF. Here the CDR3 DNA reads TGTGCCAGCAGTTACGGGGCGAACATTAACACTGAAGCTTTCTTT.

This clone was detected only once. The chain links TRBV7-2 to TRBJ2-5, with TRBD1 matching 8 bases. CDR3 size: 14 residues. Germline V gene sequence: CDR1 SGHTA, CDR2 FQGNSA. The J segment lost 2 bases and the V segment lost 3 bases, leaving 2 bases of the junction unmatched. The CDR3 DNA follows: TGTGCCAGCAGCTTCAACAGGGGGCAAGAGACCCAGTACTTC. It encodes CASSFNRGQETQYF. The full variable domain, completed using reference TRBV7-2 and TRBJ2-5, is GAGVSQSPSNKVTEKGKDVELRCDPISGHTALYWYRQSLGQGLEFLIYFQGNSAPDKSGLPSDRFSAERTGGSVSTLTIQRTQQEDSAVYLCASSFNRGQETQYFGPGTRLLVL.

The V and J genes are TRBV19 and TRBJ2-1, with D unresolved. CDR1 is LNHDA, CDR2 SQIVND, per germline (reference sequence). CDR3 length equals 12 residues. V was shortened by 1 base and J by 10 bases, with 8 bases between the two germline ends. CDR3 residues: CASSIGSREQFF. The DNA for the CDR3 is TGTGCCAGTAGTATAGGGTCGCGAGAGCAGTTCTTC. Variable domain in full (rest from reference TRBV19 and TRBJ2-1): DGGITQSPKYLFRKEGQNVTLSCEQNLNHDAMYWYRQDPGQGLRLIYYSQIVNDFQKGDIAEGYSVSREKKESFPLTVTSAQKNPTAFYLCASSIGSREQFFGPGTRLTVL.

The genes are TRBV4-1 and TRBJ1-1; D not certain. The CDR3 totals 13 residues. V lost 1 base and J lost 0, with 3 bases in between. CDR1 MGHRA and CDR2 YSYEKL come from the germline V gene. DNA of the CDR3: TGCGCCAGCAGCCAAGTCATGAACACTGAAGCTTTCTTT. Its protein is CASSQVMNTEAFF.

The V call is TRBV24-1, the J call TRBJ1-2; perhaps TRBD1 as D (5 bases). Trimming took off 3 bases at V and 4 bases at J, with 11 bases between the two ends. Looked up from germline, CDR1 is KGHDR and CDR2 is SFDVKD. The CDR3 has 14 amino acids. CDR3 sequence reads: CATSDPGRAYGYTF. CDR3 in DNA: TGTGCCACCAGTGATCCTGGCAGGGCCTATGGCTACACCTTC.

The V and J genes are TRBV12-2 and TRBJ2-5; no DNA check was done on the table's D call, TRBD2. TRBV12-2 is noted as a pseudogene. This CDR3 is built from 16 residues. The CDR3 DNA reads TGTGCAAGTCGCTCAGCCCTTCCAGAGACTCAAGAGACCCAGTACTTC. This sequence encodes CASRSALPETQETQYF.

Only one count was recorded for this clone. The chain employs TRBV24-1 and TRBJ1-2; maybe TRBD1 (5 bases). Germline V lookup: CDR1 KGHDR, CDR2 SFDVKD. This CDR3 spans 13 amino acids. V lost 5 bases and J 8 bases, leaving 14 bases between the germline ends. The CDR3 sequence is CATSAWGRGGYTF. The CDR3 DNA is TGTGCCACCAGTGCTTGGGGAAGGGGCGGCTACACCTTC.

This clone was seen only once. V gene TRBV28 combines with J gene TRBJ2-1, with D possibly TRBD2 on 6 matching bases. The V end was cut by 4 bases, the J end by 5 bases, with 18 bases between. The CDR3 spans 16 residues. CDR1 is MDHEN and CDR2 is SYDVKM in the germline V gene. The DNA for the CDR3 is TGTGCCAGCAGTTCCCGGGGTAGCGGTTACCACAATGAGCAGTTCTTC. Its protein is CASSSRGSGYHNEQFF.